Sequencing of this TCR beta chain was carried out in a study of blood T cell repertoires in COVID-19. About the study: Acute and convalescent COVID-19 samples came from the United States, Italy and Spain.

Under the authors' procedure: Amplified reference gene primers provided the basis for estimating nucleated cell counts. Repertoires were generated with immunoSEQ multiplex PCR, while TCRdb's copy carries only in-frame clones and drops some. The D gene and trimming were derived from the DNA, and the V and J assignments and clone size from that table. The data contain approximately 150,000 clones, about 91% of them singletons. There are 15 residues in the CDR3. The germline V gene has CDR1 SGHTA and CDR2 FQGTGA. V was shortened by 2 bases and J by 4 bases, with 14 bases between the two germline ends. This clone appeared a few times.

This clonotype was obtained from a woman aged 50 to 65 with acute or convalescent COVID-19. The chain carries TRBV7-3 and TRBJ1-1, with a weak D call TRBD1 (5 bases). Sequencing input: peripheral blood. The CDR3 nucleotides are TGTGCCAGCAGCTTAGGAGGGGCTAGGGGCACTGAAGCTTTCTTT. Protein: CASSLGGARGTEAFF.